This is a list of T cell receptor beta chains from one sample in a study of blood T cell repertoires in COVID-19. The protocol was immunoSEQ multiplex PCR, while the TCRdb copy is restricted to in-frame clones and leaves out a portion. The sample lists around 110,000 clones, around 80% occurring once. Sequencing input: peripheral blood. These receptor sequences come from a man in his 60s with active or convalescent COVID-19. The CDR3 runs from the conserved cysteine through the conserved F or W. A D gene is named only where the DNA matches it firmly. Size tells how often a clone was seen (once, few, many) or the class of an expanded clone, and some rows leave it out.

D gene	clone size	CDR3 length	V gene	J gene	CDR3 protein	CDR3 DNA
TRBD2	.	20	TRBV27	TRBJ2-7	CASSLMGWGLAGAERREQYF	TGTGCCAGCAGTTTAATGGGTTGGGGACTAGCGGGAGCAGAAAGACGCGAGCAGTACTTC
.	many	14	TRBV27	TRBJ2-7	CASSLQGLAYEQYF	TGTGCCAGCAGTTTACAGGGCCTAGCCTACGAGCAGTACTTC
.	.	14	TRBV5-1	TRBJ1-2	CASSRQPESYGYTF	TGCGCCAGCAGCCGACAGCCTGAGTCTTATGGCTACACCTTC
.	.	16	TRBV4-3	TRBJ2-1	CASSHDSRGIYNEQFF	TGCGCCAGCAGCCACGATTCACGGGGGATCTACAATGAGCAGTTCTTC
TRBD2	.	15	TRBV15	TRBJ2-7	CATSRGLAGVNEQYF	TGTGCCACCAGCAGAGGACTAGCGGGAGTTAACGAGCAGTACTTC
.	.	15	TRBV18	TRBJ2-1	CASSPYQGNYNEQFF	TGTGCCAGCTCACCGTACCAGGGGAACTACAATGAGCAGTTCTTC
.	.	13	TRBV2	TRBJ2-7	CASTEGVPAEQYF	TGTGCCAGCACCGAGGGGGTTCCCGCCGAGCAGTACTTC
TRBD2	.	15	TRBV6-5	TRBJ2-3	CASSAGTSGTNTQYF	TGTGCCAGCAGCGCCGGGACTAGCGGGACAAATACGCAGTATTTT
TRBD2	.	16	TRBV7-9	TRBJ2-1	CASIRTTSGNINEQFF	TGTGCCAGCATAAGGACGACTAGCGGGAACATCAATGAGCAGTTCTTC
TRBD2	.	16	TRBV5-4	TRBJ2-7	CASSLAPSGRPYEQYF	TGTGCCAGCAGCTTGGCCCCTAGCGGGAGACCCTACGAGCAGTACTTC
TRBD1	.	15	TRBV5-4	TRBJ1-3	CASSLTGVNGNTIYF	TGTGCCAGCAGCTTGACAGGGGTCAACGGAAACACCATATATTTT
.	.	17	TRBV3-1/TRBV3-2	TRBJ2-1	CASSQDPGFFSYNEQFF	TGTGCCAGCAGCCAAGATCCGGGGTTCTTCTCCTACAATGAGCAGTTCTTC
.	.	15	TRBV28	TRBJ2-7	CASSLAGAYSYEQYF	TGTGCCAGCAGTTTGGCGGGGGCCTACTCCTACGAGCAGTACTTC
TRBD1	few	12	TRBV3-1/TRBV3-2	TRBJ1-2	CASSEQGYGYTF	TGTGCCAGCAGCGAACAGGGGTATGGCTACACCTTC
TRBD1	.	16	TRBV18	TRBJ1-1	CASSPTIAGGGSEAFF	TGTGCCAGCTCACCAACGATCGCAGGGGGTGGCTCGGAAGCTTTCTTT
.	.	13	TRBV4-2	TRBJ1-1	CASSQDSGAEAFF	TGTGCCAGCAGCCAAGATTCGGGGGCTGAAGCTTTCTTT
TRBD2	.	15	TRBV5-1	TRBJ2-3	CASSLSSGSTDTQYF	TGCGCCAGCAGTCTTTCTAGCGGGAGTACAGATACGCAGTATTTT
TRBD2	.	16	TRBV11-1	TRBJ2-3	CASSWGTSGTQDTQYF	TGTGCCAGCAGCTGGGGGACTAGCGGGACGCAAGATACGCAGTATTTT
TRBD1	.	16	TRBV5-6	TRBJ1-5	CASSLGTGEGNQPQHF	TGTGCCAGCAGCTTGGGGACAGGGGAAGGCAATCAGCCCCAGCATTTT
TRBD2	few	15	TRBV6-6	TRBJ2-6	CASRAAGDGANVLTF	TGTGCCAGCAGGGCAGCGGGGGACGGGGCCAACGTCCTGACTTTC
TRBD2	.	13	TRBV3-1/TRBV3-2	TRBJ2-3	CGVSAGSTDTQYF	TGTGGAGTTTCAGCGGGAAGCACAGATACGCAGTATTTT
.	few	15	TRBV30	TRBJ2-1	CAWSVKRVAYNEQFF	TGTGCCTGGAGTGTTAAGCGGGTGGCCTACAATGAGCAGTTCTTC
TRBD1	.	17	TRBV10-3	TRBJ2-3	CAISEPTGPLVSDTQYF	TGTGCCATCAGTGAGCCGACAGGGCCACTCGTGTCAGATACGCAGTATTTT